A selection of T cell receptor beta chains follows, all from one sample in a study of blood T cell repertoires in COVID-19. Profiling relied on immunoSEQ multiplex PCR, and the TCRdb table lists in-frame clones only, not all of them. Here the sample spans roughly 150,000 clones, approximately 90% being singletons. Material for sequencing was PBMCs or T cells enriched from blood (not recorded which). All receptors derive from a man aged 45-60 years who had recovered from COVID-19. Both conserved end residues are part of each CDR3. The D gene is left open where the match is weak. Expanded clones get a size class; other rows say once, few or many, or leave the size out.

d_call | clone_size | j_call | v_call | cdr3_nt | cdr3_aa
- | - | TRBJ1-5 | TRBV7-9 | TGTGCCAGCAGCGTTGGAACAGCGGGGTATCAGCCCCAGCATTTT | CASSVGTAGYQPQHF
TRBD1 | - | TRBJ1-2 | TRBV19 | TGTGCCAGTAGGGACAGGGGCTACTATGGCTACACCTTC | CASRDRGYYGYTF
TRBD1 | - | TRBJ1-2 | TRBV2 | TGTGCCAGCAGTGTCGGAGACAGGGGAAGGAGCGGCTACACCTTC | CASSVGDRGRSGYTF
- | - | TRBJ2-3 | TRBV18 | TGTGCCAGCTCACGCATCCCCAGCCTGCACACTAACACAGATACGCAGTATTTT | CASSRIPSLHTNTDTQYF
- | - | TRBJ2-4 | TRBV9 | TGTGCCAGCAGCGTAGGGACAGTCAAAAACATTCAGTACTTC | CASSVGTVKNIQYF
- | - | TRBJ2-3 | TRBV18 | TGTGCCAGCTCGCCGGCCGAGGCAGATACGCAGTATTTT | CASSPAEADTQYF
- | - | TRBJ2-5 | TRBV12-3/TRBV12-4 | TGTGCCAGCAGACCAGGGTCCCAAGAGACCCAGTACTTC | CASRPGSQETQYF
TRBD1 | - | TRBJ1-3 | TRBV19 | TGTGCCACCCGCCGGACAGGGGGTGTTAGCTCTGGAAACACCATATATTTT | CATRRTGGVSSGNTIYF
TRBD1 | - | TRBJ2-7 | TRBV15 | TGTGCCACCCAAAAACACGGCGACAGGGGGAACGAGCAGTACTTC | CATQKHGDRGNEQYF
- | - | TRBJ2-3 | TRBV4-3 | TGCGCCAGCAGCCAAGAGATTGGACGGGGGGCGTTAGATACGCAGTATTTT | CASSQEIGRGALDTQYF
- | - | TRBJ1-1 | TRBV19 | TGTGCCAGTATCGTACAGGTGTGGGGAGGGACTGAAGCTTTCTTT | CASIVQVWGGTEAFF
TRBD1 | - | TRBJ1-2 | TRBV23-1 | TGCGCCAGCAGTCAAACCCGAGGGGGCGGCGACTATGGCTACACCTTC | CASSQTRGGGDYGYTF
TRBD2 | once | TRBJ2-1 | TRBV27 | TGTGCCAGCAACCCCCAACTAGCGGGAGTGGGGTCCAATGAGCAGTTCTTC | CASNPQLAGVGSNEQFF
- | - | TRBJ1-6 | TRBV28 | TGTGCCAGCAGTTTATTCCCCGAGGCTGGGGCCGACTATAATTCACCCCTCCACTTT | CASSLFPEAGADYNSPLHF
- | - | TRBJ1-2 | TRBV28 | TGTGCCAGCAGTTTCTCCCACCTCGACAGGTTAACTAACTATGGCTACACCTTC | CASSFSHLDRLTNYGYTF
- | - | TRBJ1-1 | TRBV10-3 | TGTGCCATCAGCTATTACGAGGTTGGGAACACTGAAGCTTTCTTT | CAISYYEVGNTEAFF
TRBD1 | - | TRBJ1-2 | TRBV11-2 | TGTGCCAGCAGCTTAGATCGGAACAGGGGCCCCTTCGATCATGGCTACACCTTC | CASSLDRNRGPFDHGYTF
- | - | TRBJ2-7 | TRBV10-3 | TGTGCCATCAGGGACAGCACCTACGAGCAGTACTTC | CAIRDSTYEQYF
TRBD1 | - | TRBJ2-1 | TRBV4-3 | TGCGCCAGCAGCCAAGACGGGCAGGGGGCGTACAATGAGCAGTTCTTC | CASSQDGQGAYNEQFF
- | - | TRBJ1-5 | TRBV28 | TGTGCCAGCAGTTTATTCCAGGAGGTACGTCAGCCCCAGCATTTT | CASSLFQEVRQPQHF
TRBD1 | few | TRBJ1-3 | TRBV30 | TGTGCCTGGAGTGTAGGGACAGCCGCTGGAAACACCATATATTTT | CAWSVGTAAGNTIYF
TRBD1 | - | TRBJ2-2 | TRBV5-1 | TGCGCCAGCAGCTTACAGGGGGTAGGCACCGGGGAGCTGTTTTTT | CASSLQGVGTGELFF
- | - | TRBJ2-1 | TRBV7-3 | TGTGCCAGCAGCAGACAGTCGAGCTCCTACAATGAGCAGTTCTTC | CASSRQSSSYNEQFF
- | - | TRBJ1-4 | TRBV9 | TGTGCCAGCAGCTCACAGGGACCTACAACTAATGAAAAACTGTTTTTT | CASSSQGPTTNEKLFF